This T cell receptor beta chain emerged from a study of blood T cell repertoires in COVID-19. As processed by the authors: Amplified reference gene primers provided the basis for estimating nucleated cell counts. Generated by immunoSEQ multiplex PCR, the TCRdb table keeps only in-frame clones and is missing some. D and trimming come from the DNA, and the V and J calls and clone size come from that table. The sample records about 300,000 clones, more than 75% being singletons. V was trimmed by 4 bases and J by 2 bases, leaving 15 bases between them. Germline V gives CDR1 MNHEY, CDR2 SVGAGI. The CDR3 spans 15 residues.

The TCR was taken from a woman in her 50s with acute or convalescent COVID-19. This chain connects TRBV6-5 to TRBJ2-7; possibly TRBD1 for D (5 bases). Sequenced: peripheral blood. Here the CDR3 DNA reads TGTGCCAGCAGTTCCCAGGGCGGCCGGACCTACGAGCAGTACTTC. It translates to CASSSQGGRTYEQYF.